This T cell receptor beta chain derives from a study of cytomegalovirus exposure and HLA in healthy donors. Study findings and constraints: Another analysis was done later, and it associated approximately 17,000 TCR beta sequences with HLA alleles at 0.05 false discovery rate.

Trimming removed 3 bases from V and 3 bases from J; junction bases left unmatched: 5. The CDR3 is 16 residues long. Germline V gene sequence: CDR1 SGHTA, CDR2 FQGNSA. In regard to this clone: Antigen: not known.

The PCR had 60 Vbeta and 13 Jbeta primers. The assay was immunoSEQ multiplex PCR, and TCRdb's table has in-frame clones only and misses some. The sample totals under 200,000 clones. What was sequenced was PBMCs. This chain connects TRBV7-2 to TRBJ2-5; 12 bases fit TRBD2. This clonotype was obtained from a woman under 30 in good health and CMV-seropositive. Here the CDR3 reads CASSFVWTSGKETQYF. The CDR3 DNA reads as TGTGCCAGCAGCTTTGTCTGGACTAGCGGGAAAGAGACCCAGTACTTC.